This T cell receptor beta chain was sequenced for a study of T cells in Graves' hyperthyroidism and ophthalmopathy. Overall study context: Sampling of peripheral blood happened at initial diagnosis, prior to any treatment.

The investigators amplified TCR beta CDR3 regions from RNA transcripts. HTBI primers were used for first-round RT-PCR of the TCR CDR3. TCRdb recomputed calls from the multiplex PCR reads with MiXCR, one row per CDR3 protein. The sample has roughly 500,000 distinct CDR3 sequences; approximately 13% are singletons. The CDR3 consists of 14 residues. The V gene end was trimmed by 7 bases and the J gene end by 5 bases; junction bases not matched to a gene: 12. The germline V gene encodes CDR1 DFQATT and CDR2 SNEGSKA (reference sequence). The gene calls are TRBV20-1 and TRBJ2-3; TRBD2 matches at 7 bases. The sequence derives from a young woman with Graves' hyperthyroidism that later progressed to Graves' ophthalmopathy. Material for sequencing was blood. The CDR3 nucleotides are TGCAGTGTCAGAGGGGCGGGAGTGGGAGATACGCAGTATTTT. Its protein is CSVRGAGVGDTQYF.